Listed below are T cell receptor beta chains from one sample, sequenced in a study of vaccination and CD4 T cells after COVID-19. Antigens for these TCRs are unknown. One entry per CDR3 protein, called by TCRdb with MiXCR from the PCR reads. The sample shows about 8,300 distinct CDR3 sequences, about 70% of them seen only once. Specimen: CD4+ T cells from blood, cultured in vitro. These receptors all stem from a human donor who had recovered from COVID-19. CDR3s include the opening cysteine and the closing phenylalanine or tryptophan. A D gene is named only where the DNA matches it firmly. Part of the rows lack a size; the others show once, few, many or a class for expanded clones.

NA | TRBJ1-5 | TRBV6-1 | NA | TGTGCCAGGGTTTACAGTTACAATCAGCCCCAGCATTTT | CARVYSYNQPQHF
NA | TRBJ2-3 | TRBV6-5 | TRBD1 | TGTGCCAGCAGTTACTCGGGACAGGGCTTGATTAATACGCAGTATTTT | CASSYSGQGLINTQYF
few | TRBJ2-3 | TRBV12-3/TRBV12-4 | NA | TGTGCCAGCAGTTTAGCCCCCTATACGCAGTATTTT | CASSLAPYTQYF
NA | TRBJ1-2 | TRBV12-3/TRBV12-4 | NA | TGTGCCAGCAGTACGAGTGGAGGCTACACCTTC | CASSTSGGYTF
few | TRBJ1-5 | TRBV20-1 | TRBD1 | TGCAGTGTGTCCCGTGGACAGGTATCAGATCAGCCCCAGCATTTT | CSVSRGQVSDQPQHF
few | TRBJ2-3 | TRBV2 | NA | TGTGCCAGCAGTGAAGATACCGATACGCAGTATTTT | CASSEDTDTQYF
NA | TRBJ1-6 | TRBV18 | TRBD1 | TGTGCCAGCTCACAGACAGGGGGGGATTCACCCCTCCACTTT | CASSQTGGDSPLHF
NA | TRBJ1-1 | TRBV6-1 | TRBD1 | TGTGCCAGCAGCTCCGACAGGGGTATCACTGAAGCTTTCTTT | CASSSDRGITEAFF
NA | TRBJ1-1 | TRBV19 | NA | TGTGCCAGTAGTATCTGGGGGAGGGGCACTGAAGCTTTCTTT | CASSIWGRGTEAFF
NA | TRBJ2-7 | TRBV12-3/TRBV12-4 | TRBD1 | TGTGCCAGCAGTCGGACAGGCACCTACGAGCAGTACTTC | CASSRTGTYEQYF
once | TRBJ2-5 | TRBV7-2 | NA | TGTGCCAGCAGCCGGGGGACGGAGACCCAGTACTTC | CASSRGTETQYF
NA | TRBJ1-1 | TRBV19 | TRBD1 | TGTGCCAGTAGTAGGGGGAGGGGGCCCACTGAAGCTTTCTTT | CASSRGRGPTEAFF
NA | TRBJ1-6 | TRBV9 | NA | TGTGCCAGCAGCGGCGGCTATAATTCACCCCTCCACTTT | CASSGGYNSPLHF
NA | TRBJ1-2 | TRBV27 | TRBD1 | TGTGCCAGCAGTTTTAATTATAGGACAGGGGGCAGAAGTAACTATGGCTACACCTTC | CASSFNYRTGGRSNYGYTF
NA | TRBJ2-3 | TRBV20-1 | TRBD2 | TGCAGTGCTTTAGCGGGGAGGACAGATACGCAGTATTTT | CSALAGRTDTQYF
few | TRBJ1-2 | TRBV6-1 | TRBD1 | TGTGCCAGCCAGGGGGATCACTATGGCTACACCTTC | CASQGDHYGYTF
once | TRBJ1-1 | TRBV19 | NA | TGTGCCAGTAGTATAGATGGAAGGACTGAAGCTTTCTTT | CASSIDGRTEAFF
NA | TRBJ1-4 | TRBV25-1 | TRBD1 | TGTGCCAGCAGTGACCCCTGGAACAGGGGCGGTGAAAAACTGTTTTTT | CASSDPWNRGGEKLFF
NA | TRBJ2-1 | TRBV7-2 | NA | TGTGCCAGCAGCCGCCGGCAGCAGGGGAGTGAGCAGTTCTTC | CASSRRQQGSEQFF
few | TRBJ1-2 | TRBV7-3 | TRBD1 | TGTGCCAGCAGCTTATTGGGGACAGGGTATGGCTACACCTTC | CASSLLGTGYGYTF
NA | TRBJ2-1 | TRBV11-3 | NA | TGTGCCAGCAGCTTAGATGGGGTGCGTAGTGATGAGCAGTTCTTC | CASSLDGVRSDEQFF
large | TRBJ1-5 | TRBV20-1 | NA | TGCAGTGCTAGAGTGGGCGCTAGCAATCAGCCCCAGCATTTT | CSARVGASNQPQHF
NA | TRBJ2-2 | TRBV20-1 | TRBD2 | TGCAGTGCTAGCCCCACACTAGCGGGCACCGGGGAGCTGTTTTTT | CSASPTLAGTGELFF
NA | TRBJ1-1 | TRBV7-3 | TRBD1 | TGTGCCAGCAGCTGGATAAGGACAGGTGGAACGAACACTGAAGCTTTCTTT | CASSWIRTGGTNTEAFF
few | TRBJ1-1 | TRBV7-9 | NA | TGTGCCAGCAGCTTAAGCGAGGCGGGGGCTAATGAAGAAGCTTTCTTT | CASSLSEAGANEEAFF
few | TRBJ1-5 | TRBV7-9 | NA | TGTGCCAGCAGCTTAGGCGGTGGCCGCAATCAGCCCCAGCATTTT | CASSLGGGRNQPQHF
NA | TRBJ1-2 | TRBV5-4 | NA | TGTGCCAGCAGCTTGATCCAGACAGCTGACTACACCTTC | CASSLIQTADYTF
NA | TRBJ1-5 | TRBV11-3 | TRBD1 | TGTGCCAGCAGCTTAGGGGGTCGGACAGGGGGCACGCCCCAGCATTTT | CASSLGGRTGGTPQHF
NA | TRBJ2-5 | TRBV6-1 | NA | TGTGCCACCTCAGTGGGAGAGACCCAGTACTTC | CATSVGETQYF
NA | TRBJ1-2 | TRBV15 | TRBD1 | TGTGCCACCAGCCCCCGATCGCTCCGAGAGGGGGCCTATCCGAATGGCTACACCTTC | CATSPRSLREGAYPNGYTF
once | TRBJ2-2 | TRBV24-1 | NA | TGTGCCACCAGTGATGACAGGAGCTACACCGGGGAGCTGTTTTTT | CATSDDRSYTGELFF
NA | TRBJ1-1 | TRBV7-9 | TRBD1 | TGTGCCAGCAGCTTAGAGCTAGGGGGCAATACTGAAGCTTTCTTT | CASSLELGGNTEAFF
NA | TRBJ2-7 | TRBV9 | TRBD2 | TGTGCCAGCAGCGTCAGTACGACTAGCGGGGTTCACGAGCAGTACTTC | CASSVSTTSGVHEQYF
NA | TRBJ1-2 | TRBV2 | NA | TGTGCCAGCGGTTACAGGGAGAACTATGGCTACACCTTC | CASGYRENYGYTF
large | TRBJ2-3 | TRBV20-1 | TRBD2 | TGCAGTGCTAGAGATTCGACTAGCGGGGGGGCAGGGGATACGCAGTATTTT | CSARDSTSGGAGDTQYF
NA | TRBJ1-2 | TRBV5-1 | NA | TGCGCCAGCAGCTTGCGGCCTGAGTATGGCTACACCTTC | CASSLRPEYGYTF
NA | TRBJ2-7 | TRBV5-1 | TRBD2 | TGCGCCAGCAGCCTTATCGGGGATCTACTAGCGGGGGGGCCCGGGACGTACGAGCAGTACTTC | CASSLIGDLLAGGPGTYEQYF
NA | TRBJ2-5 | TRBV20-1 | NA | TGCAGTGCTAGCGCCGACAGCGGGACACAAGAGACCCAGTACTTC | CSASADSGTQETQYF
NA | TRBJ1-6 | TRBV6-1 | TRBD1 | TGTGCCAGCAGTGAAGGGTCACGTCAGGGGGCTTCACCCCTCCACTTT | CASSEGSRQGASPLHF
NA | TRBJ1-2 | TRBV7-9 | NA | TGTGCCAGCAGCCTTAACAGGGCTAATCAGTATGGCTACACCTTC | CASSLNRANQYGYTF
NA | TRBJ2-2 | TRBV12-3/TRBV12-4 | TRBD2 | TGTGCCAGCAGTTCGCGGGGGGTTCCCGGGGAGCTGTTTTTT | CASSSRGVPGELFF
NA | TRBJ1-6 | TRBV10-3 | NA | TGTGCCATCAGTGAGTCAAGAGGGTCCGGGGAGCGCCTCCACTTT | CAISESRGSGERLHF
few | TRBJ2-6 | TRBV20-1 | TRBD1 | TGCAGTGTTCCGGGACAGGTGCTCTCCGGGGCCAACGTCCTGACTTTC | CSVPGQVLSGANVLTF
few | TRBJ1-2 | TRBV12-3/TRBV12-4 | TRBD1 | TGTGCCAGCAGTCGCCGGACAGGACGCTATGGCTACACCTTC | CASSRRTGRYGYTF
NA | TRBJ1-1 | TRBV10-3 | TRBD1 | TGTGCCATCAGTGGAGACAGGGGGACCCCTGAAGCTTTCTTT | CAISGDRGTPEAFF